Many counts were recorded for the clone carrying this TCR beta chain. Two oligonucleotides, mixed equimolar, formed the beta constant-region primer covering TRBC1 and TRBC2. Nested alpha and beta constant-region primers with the SP2 primer drove four PCR rounds on ligated cDNA. MiXCR, run by TCRdb on the UMI-ligation and nested PCR reads, gives a single entry per CDR3 protein. Of 75,000 to 85,000 distinct CDR3 sequences listed, approximately 14% are singletons. This sample stems from a study of naive and memory T cell subsets. The sequence was obtained from a human donor in good health. Input material: central memory CD4+ T cells from blood.

Here the CDR3 reads CASSLGGPIYEQYF. CDR3 bases: TGCGCCAGCAGCTTAGGAGGGCCAATCTACGAGCAGTACTTC. The chain joins TRBV5-1 to TRBJ2-7; D may be TRBD2 (6 bases). The germline V gene has CDR1 SGHRS and CDR2 YFSETQ. The length of the CDR3 is 14 residues. Trimming cost V 2 bases and J 3 bases, with 12 bases left between them.